This T cell receptor beta chain was observed in a study of blood T cells in healthy people across ages. Together with a sample-barcoded 5' primer, a J-beta primer mix was included in a second PCR lasting roughly 6 to 12 cycles. TCRdb processed the 5' RACE reads anew with MiXCR; each CDR3 protein has one entry. The sample holds over a million distinct CDR3 sequences, more than 40% seen once. The individuals who served as donors were healthy Caucasians living in Russia, aged roughly 6 to 90. A few counts support this clonotype. Germline V CDR1 and CDR2: SQVTM, ANQGSEA. The germline V and J ends were trimmed by 6 bases and 7 bases, with 9 bases remaining between them. The CDR3 extends over 11 amino acids.

This receptor was taken from a woman aged 55-75 years in good health. The sequencing input was blood. The chain links TRBV29-1 to TRBJ2-2, with unresolved D. The CDR3 region is CSVRSLGELFF. For the CDR3, the DNA is TGCAGCGTACGGTCACTCGGGGAGCTGTTTTTT.